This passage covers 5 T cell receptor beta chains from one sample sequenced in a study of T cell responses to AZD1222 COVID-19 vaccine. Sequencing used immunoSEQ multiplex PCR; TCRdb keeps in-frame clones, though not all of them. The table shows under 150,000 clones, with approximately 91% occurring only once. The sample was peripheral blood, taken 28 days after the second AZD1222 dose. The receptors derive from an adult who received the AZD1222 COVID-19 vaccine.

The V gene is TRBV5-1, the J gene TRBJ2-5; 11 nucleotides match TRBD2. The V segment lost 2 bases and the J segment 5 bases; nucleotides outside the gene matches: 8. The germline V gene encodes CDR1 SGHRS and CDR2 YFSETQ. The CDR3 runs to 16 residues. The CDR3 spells CASSFLLAGGGETQYF. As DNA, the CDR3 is TGCGCCAGCAGCTTCTTGCTAGCGGGAGGTGGTGAGACCCAGTACTTC. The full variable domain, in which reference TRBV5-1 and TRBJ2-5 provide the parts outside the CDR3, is KAGVTQTPRYLIKTRGQQVTLSCSPISGHRSVSWYQQTPGQGLQFLFEYFSETQRNKGNFPGRFSGRQFSNSRSEMNVSTLELGDSALYLCASSFLLAGGGETQYFGPGTRLLVL.

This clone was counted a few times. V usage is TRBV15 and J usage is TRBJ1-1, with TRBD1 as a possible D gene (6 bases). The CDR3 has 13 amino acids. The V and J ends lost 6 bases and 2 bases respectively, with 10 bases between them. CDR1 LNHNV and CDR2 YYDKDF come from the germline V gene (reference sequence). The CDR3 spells CATSYRVNTEAFF. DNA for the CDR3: TGTGCCACCAGTTACAGGGTAAACACTGAAGCTTTCTTT.

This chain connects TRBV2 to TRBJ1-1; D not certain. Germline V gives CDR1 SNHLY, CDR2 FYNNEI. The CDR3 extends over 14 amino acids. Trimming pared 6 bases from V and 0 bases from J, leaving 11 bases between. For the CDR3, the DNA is TGTGCCAGCAGGAACCAGCTGATGAACACTGAAGCTTTCTTT. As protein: CASRNQLMNTEAFF.

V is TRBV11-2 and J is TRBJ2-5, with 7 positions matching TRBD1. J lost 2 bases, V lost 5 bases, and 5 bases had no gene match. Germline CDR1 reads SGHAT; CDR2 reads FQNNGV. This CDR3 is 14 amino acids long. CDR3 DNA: TGTGCCAGCAGCACTCGGACAGGTCAAGAGACCCAGTACTTC. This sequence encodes CASSTRTGQETQYF.

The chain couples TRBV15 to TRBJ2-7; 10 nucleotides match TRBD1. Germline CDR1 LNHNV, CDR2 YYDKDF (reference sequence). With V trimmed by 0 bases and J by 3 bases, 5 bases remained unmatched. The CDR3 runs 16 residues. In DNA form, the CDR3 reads TGTGCCACCAGCAGAGATATCGACAGGGGGCTCTACGAGCAGTACTTC. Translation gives CATSRDIDRGLYEQYF.